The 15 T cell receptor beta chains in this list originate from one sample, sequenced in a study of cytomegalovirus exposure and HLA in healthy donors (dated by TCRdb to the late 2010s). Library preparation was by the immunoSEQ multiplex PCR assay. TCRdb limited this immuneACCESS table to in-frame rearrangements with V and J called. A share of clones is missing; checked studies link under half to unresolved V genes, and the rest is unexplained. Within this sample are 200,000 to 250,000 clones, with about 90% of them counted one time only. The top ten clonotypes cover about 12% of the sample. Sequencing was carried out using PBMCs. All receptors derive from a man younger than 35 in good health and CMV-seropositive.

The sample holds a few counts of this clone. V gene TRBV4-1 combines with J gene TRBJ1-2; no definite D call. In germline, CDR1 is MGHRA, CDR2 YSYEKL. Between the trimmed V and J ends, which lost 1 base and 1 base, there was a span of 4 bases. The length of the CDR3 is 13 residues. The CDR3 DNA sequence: TGCGCCAGCAGCCAAGTTGTTAACTATGGCTACACCTTC. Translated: CASSQVVNYGYTF.

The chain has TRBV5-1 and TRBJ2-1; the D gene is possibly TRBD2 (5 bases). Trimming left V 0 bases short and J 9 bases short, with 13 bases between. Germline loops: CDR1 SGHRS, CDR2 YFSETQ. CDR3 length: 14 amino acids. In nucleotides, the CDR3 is TGCGCCAGCAGCTTGGAGCGTAGCGACGGTGAGCAGTTCTTC. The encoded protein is CASSLERSDGEQFF.

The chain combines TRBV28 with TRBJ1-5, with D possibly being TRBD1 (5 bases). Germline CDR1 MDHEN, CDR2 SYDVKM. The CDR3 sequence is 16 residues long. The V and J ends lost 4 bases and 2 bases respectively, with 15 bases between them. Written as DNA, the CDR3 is TGTGCCAGCAGTTCCCTCCGGGGGAGAGGCAATCAGCCCCAGCATTTT. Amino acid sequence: CASSSLRGRGNQPQHF.

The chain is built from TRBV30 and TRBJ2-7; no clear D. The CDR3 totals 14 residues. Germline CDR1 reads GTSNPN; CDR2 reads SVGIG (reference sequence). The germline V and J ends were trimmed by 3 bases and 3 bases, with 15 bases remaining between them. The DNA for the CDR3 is TGTGCCTGGAGCGCTTTGAGGTTAGGCTACGAGCAGTACTTC. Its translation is CAWSALRLGYEQYF.

The chain's CDR3 is CAWNWNSYEQYF. In DNA form, the CDR3 reads TGTGCCTGGAATTGGAATTCCTACGAGCAGTACTTC. This chain links TRBV30 with TRBJ2-7, with unresolved D. The germline V and J ends were trimmed by 4 bases and 1 base, with 8 bases remaining between them. CDR1 is GTSNPN and CDR2 is SVGIG in the germline V gene (reference sequence). The CDR3 has 12 amino acids.

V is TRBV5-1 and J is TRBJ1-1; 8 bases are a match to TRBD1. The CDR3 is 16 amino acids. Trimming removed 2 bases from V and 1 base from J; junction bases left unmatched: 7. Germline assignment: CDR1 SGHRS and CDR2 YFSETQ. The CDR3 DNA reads TGCGCCAGCAGCTTTGGTGCAGGGGGCCGGAACACTGAAGCTTTCTTT. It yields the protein CASSFGAGGRNTEAFF. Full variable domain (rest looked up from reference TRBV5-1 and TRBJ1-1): KAGVTQTPRYLIKTRGQQVTLSCSPISGHRSVSWYQQTPGQGLQFLFEYFSETQRNKGNFPGRFSGRQFSNSRSEMNVSTLELGDSALYLCASSFGAGGRNTEAFFGQGTRLTVV.

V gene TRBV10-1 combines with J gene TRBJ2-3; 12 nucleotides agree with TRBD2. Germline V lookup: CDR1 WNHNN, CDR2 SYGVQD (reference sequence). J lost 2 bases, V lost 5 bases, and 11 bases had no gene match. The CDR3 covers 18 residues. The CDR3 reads CASSPFLAGGPITDTQYF. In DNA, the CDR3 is TGCGCCAGCAGTCCCTTTCTAGCGGGAGGGCCTATCACAGATACGCAGTATTTT.

The CDR3 spells CASSRTPGQENTEAFF. The CDR3 bases are TGCGCCAGCAGCCGGACCCCGGGACAGGAGAACACTGAAGCTTTCTTT. The chain combines TRBV4-1 with TRBJ1-1; TRBD1 agrees at 8 bases. The V segment lost 4 bases and the J segment 1 base; nucleotides outside the gene matches: 8. The CDR3 totals 16 residues. Germline V gene sequence: CDR1 MGHRA, CDR2 YSYEKL.

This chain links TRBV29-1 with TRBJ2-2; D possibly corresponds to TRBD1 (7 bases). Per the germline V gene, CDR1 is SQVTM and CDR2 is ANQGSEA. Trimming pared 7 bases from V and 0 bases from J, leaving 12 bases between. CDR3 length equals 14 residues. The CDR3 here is CSGGDRSNTGELFF. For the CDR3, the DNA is TGCAGCGGGGGGGACAGATCGAACACCGGGGAGCTGTTTTTT.

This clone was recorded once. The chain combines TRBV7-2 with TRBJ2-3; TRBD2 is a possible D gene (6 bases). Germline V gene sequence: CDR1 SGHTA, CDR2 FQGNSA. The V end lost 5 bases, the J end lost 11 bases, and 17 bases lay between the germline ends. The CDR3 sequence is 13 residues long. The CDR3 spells CASSPSREIGQYF. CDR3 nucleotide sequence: TGTGCCAGCAGCCCATCCCGGGAGATTGGGCAGTATTTT.

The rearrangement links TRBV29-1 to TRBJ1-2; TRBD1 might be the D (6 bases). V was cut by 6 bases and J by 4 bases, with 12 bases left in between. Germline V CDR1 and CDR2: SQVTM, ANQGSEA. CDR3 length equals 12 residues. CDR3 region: CSVEQGGYGYTF. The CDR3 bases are TGCAGCGTGGAACAGGGCGGCTATGGCTACACCTTC.

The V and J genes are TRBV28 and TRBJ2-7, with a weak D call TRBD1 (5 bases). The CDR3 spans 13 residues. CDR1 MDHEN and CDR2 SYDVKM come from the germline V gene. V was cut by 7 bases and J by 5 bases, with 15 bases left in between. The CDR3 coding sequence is TGTGCCAGCACCCTATCAGCAGGGCACGAGCAGTACTTC. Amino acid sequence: CASTLSAGHEQYF.

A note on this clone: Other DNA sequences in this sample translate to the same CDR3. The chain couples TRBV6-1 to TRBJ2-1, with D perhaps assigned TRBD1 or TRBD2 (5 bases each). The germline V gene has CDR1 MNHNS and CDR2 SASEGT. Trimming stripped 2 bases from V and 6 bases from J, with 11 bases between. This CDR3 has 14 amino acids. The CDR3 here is CASSELAGGNEQFF. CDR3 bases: TGTGCCAGCAGTGAACTAGCTGGGGGCAATGAGCAGTTCTTC.

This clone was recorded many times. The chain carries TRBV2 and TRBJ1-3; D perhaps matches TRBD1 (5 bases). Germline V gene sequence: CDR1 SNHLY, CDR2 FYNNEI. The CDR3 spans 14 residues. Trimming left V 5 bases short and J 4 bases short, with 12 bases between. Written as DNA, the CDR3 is TGTGCCAGCAGTCCAGACGCAGGGGGAAACACCATATATTTT. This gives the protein CASSPDAGGNTIYF.

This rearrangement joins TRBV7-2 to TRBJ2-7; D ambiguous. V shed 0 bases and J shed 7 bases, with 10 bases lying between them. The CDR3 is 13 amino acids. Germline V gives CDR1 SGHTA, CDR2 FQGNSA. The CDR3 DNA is TGTGCCAGCAGCTTAGCGAGTAGCAGAGAGCAGTACTTC. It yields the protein CASSLASSREQYF.